Listed below are T cell receptor beta chains from one sample, sequenced in a study of CD8+ T cells in alopecia areata. Libraries were prepared by immunoSEQ multiplex PCR; TCRdb keeps only in-frame clonotypes and omits some of them. The sample has around 210,000 clones, around 50% seen once. Material for sequencing was CD8+ T cells sorted from blood. Every receptor here comes from a human donor in good health. The CDR3 runs from the conserved cysteine through the conserved F or W. The order of the fields is D gene, clone size, V gene, J gene, CDR3 DNA, CDR3 protein. A D gene is named only where the DNA matches it firmly. Only some rows state a clone size, as once, few, many or a class for expanded clones.

D: TRBD1; size: -; V: TRBV13; J: TRBJ2-7; DNA: TGTGCCAGCAGCTTGCAGGGGGCCGGGACCTACGAGCAGTACTTC; CDR3: CASSLQGAGTYEQYF
D: -; size: -; V: TRBV5-4; J: TRBJ2-7; DNA: TGTGCCAGCAGCTTACAGGGTCAGAGGGAGCAGTACTTC; CDR3: CASSLQGQREQYF
D: -; size: -; V: TRBV29-1; J: TRBJ2-7; DNA: TGCAGCGTTGAAGCCCTCGGGCAGAATTCCTACGAGCAGTACTTC; CDR3: CSVEALGQNSYEQYF
D: TRBD1; size: few; V: TRBV6-6; J: TRBJ2-2; DNA: TGTGCCCTGGGCGAGGGGGCGGACACCGGGGAGCTGTTTTTT; CDR3: CALGEGADTGELFF
D: -; size: few; V: TRBV29-1; J: TRBJ2-7; DNA: TGCAGCGTTCAGGACAGCTCCTACGAGCAGTACTTC; CDR3: CSVQDSSYEQYF
D: -; size: -; V: TRBV4-1; J: TRBJ2-7; DNA: TGCGCCAGCAGCCAAGACCGGGGAACCTACGAGCAGTACTTC; CDR3: CASSQDRGTYEQYF
D: -; size: few; V: TRBV13; J: TRBJ2-7; DNA: TGTGCCAGCAGCTTTCGGGCAGCCTCCTACGAGCAGTACTTC; CDR3: CASSFRAASYEQYF
D: -; size: -; V: TRBV27; J: TRBJ2-1; DNA: TGTGCCAGCAGTTTTAGCTCCTACAATGAGCAGTTCTTC; CDR3: CASSFSSYNEQFF
D: -; size: -; V: TRBV1; J: TRBJ1-6; DNA: TGCACCAGGCACGAAGGCTCCTATAATTCACCCCTCCACTTT; CDR3: CTRHEGSYNSPLHF
D: -; size: few; V: TRBV6-1; J: TRBJ1-1; DNA: TGTGCCAGCAGTGAGCCCCCTGAAGCTTTCTTT; CDR3: CASSEPPEAFF
D: -; size: -; V: TRBV10-3; J: TRBJ1-4; DNA: TGTGCCATCAGCGACGCTCCAACTAATGAAAAACTGTTTTTT; CDR3: CAISDAPTNEKLFF
D: -; size: few; V: TRBV29-1; J: TRBJ2-5; DNA: TGCAGCGTTGAAGTCCTTAATGGAGACAGGAGGAAGAGAGAGACCCAGTACTTC; CDR3: CSVEVLNGDRRKRETQYF
D: TRBD2; size: few; V: TRBV7-9; J: TRBJ2-5; DNA: TGTGCCAGCAGCTTAGCTGGACTAGAAGAGACCCAGTACTTC; CDR3: CASSLAGLEETQYF
D: -; size: -; V: TRBV5-1; J: TRBJ1-1; DNA: TGCGCCAGCAGCTTGGCTTGGCAGGGGTGGACTGAAGCTTTCTTT; CDR3: CASSLAWQGWTEAFF
D: TRBD2; size: -; V: TRBV7-9; J: TRBJ2-7; DNA: TGTGCCAGCAGCTTAGGGGACTACCCCGGGCAGTACTTC; CDR3: CASSLGDYPGQYF
D: TRBD1; size: few; V: TRBV2; J: TRBJ2-4; DNA: TGTGCCAGTGGGACAGGGGGCAACATTCAGTACTTC; CDR3: CASGTGGNIQYF
D: -; size: once; V: TRBV28; J: TRBJ2-5; DNA: TGTGCCAGCAGTAATGCAGCCCCGGGACTGCCAGAGCCGACCCAGTACTTC; CDR3: CASSNAAPGLPEPTQYF
D: TRBD1; size: -; V: TRBV5-1; J: TRBJ1-2; DNA: TGCGCCAGCAAGGGGGCCTCCGGCTATGGCTACACCTTC; CDR3: CASKGASGYGYTF
D: -; size: -; V: TRBV7-6; J: TRBJ2-1; DNA: TGTGCCAGCAGCTTAGGCAGGGGTAATGGGAATGAGCAGTTCTTC; CDR3: CASSLGRGNGNEQFF
D: -; size: -; V: TRBV29-1; J: TRBJ1-1; DNA: TGCAGCGTTGAAGATGGGAGGGGAAGGACTGAAGCTTTCTTT; CDR3: CSVEDGRGRTEAFF
D: TRBD1; size: -; V: TRBV4-1; J: TRBJ1-2; DNA: TGCGCCAGCAGCCAAGCCCCCGGGACAGGGGGCGGAGTGGATGGCTACACCTTC; CDR3: CASSQAPGTGGGVDGYTF
D: -; size: -; V: TRBV30; J: TRBJ2-1; DNA: TGTGCCTGGACCCAGGGCCATGAGCAGTTCTTC; CDR3: CAWTQGHEQFF
D: -; size: -; V: TRBV7-9; J: TRBJ2-1; DNA: TGTGCCAGCAGCTTAGTCTACAATGAGCAGTTCTTC; CDR3: CASSLVYNEQFF
D: -; size: -; V: TRBV4-1; J: TRBJ1-3; DNA: TGCGCCAGCAGTGAGGCCCGGGACACCATATATTTT; CDR3: CASSEARDTIYF
D: -; size: -; V: TRBV4-1; J: TRBJ1-2; DNA: TGCGCCAGCAGCCAAGTCCAGGCCAGCTATGGCTACACCTTC; CDR3: CASSQVQASYGYTF
D: -; size: -; V: TRBV11-2; J: TRBJ2-1; DNA: TGTGCCAGCAGCCCTTCAACTCCCGGGGATGAGCAGTTCTTC; CDR3: CASSPSTPGDEQFF